Sequencing of this TCR beta chain was carried out in a study of human T cells and chemical hapten exposure. V lost 4 bases to trimming and J lost 4 bases, with 16 bases between them. Germline CDR1 and CDR2: MGHRA and YSYEKL. The CDR3 is made up of 15 amino acids. Individual cDNA molecules (in the library) carried attached unique molecular identifiers. In the original workflow: Counting gave a median of roughly 100,000 TCRs per sample, with values ranging from about 23,224 to 690,600. MiXCR, applied by TCRdb to the 5' RACE reads, yields one record per CDR3 protein. The V and J calls shown here were made by TCRdb, not taken from the authors' results. Of tens of thousands of distinct CDR3 sequences listed, approximately 7.7% are singletons. Unfractionated whole blood yielded total RNA. Worth noting for this clonotype: The antigen remains undetermined.

Notes on the study in general: With DPC sensitization, TCRs exceeding 1 in 1000 frequency showed no change.

The rearrangement joins TRBV4-1 to TRBJ1-2, with D possibly matching TRBD1 (6 bases). The receptor was isolated from a male donor in good health. CDR3 DNA: TGCGCCAGCAGCCCAGATCCTACAGGGCCCTATGGCTACACCTTC. It specifies CASSPDPTGPYGYTF.